Detailed here is one T cell receptor beta chain. Its antigen is as yet unknown. The sample comes from a study of cytomegalovirus exposure and HLA in healthy donors. Study-level results: Listed as cytomegalovirus-associated were over 150 TCR beta chains. Across all donors, roughly uniform sequencing depth was an assumption of the presence/absence analyses.

V lost 6 bases, J lost 5 bases, and 6 bases stayed unmatched. The germline CDR1 and CDR2 sequences are SGHVS and FQNEAQ. The CDR3 runs 14 residues. PCR was performed using 60 Vbeta and 13 Jbeta primers. Using immunoSEQ multiplex PCR, the repertoire was profiled, and TCRdb retains in-frame clones only, with some absent. In the table there are 150,000 to 200,000 clones, more than 70% of which are singletons. Specimen: PBMCs. The receptor was derived from a woman between 35 and 50 years old in good health and CMV-seropositive. The V call is TRBV7-8, the J call TRBJ1-3; 8 bases align to TRBD1. The CDR3 region is CASSLQGERNTIYF. In nucleotides, the CDR3 is TGTGCCAGCAGTTTACAGGGGGAGAGAAACACCATATATTTT.